The rows below give T cell receptor beta chains drawn from one sample of a study of blood T cell repertoires in COVID-19. Clones were sequenced by immunoSEQ multiplex PCR, and TCRdb holds only the in-frame ones, with some missing. The sample contains 260,000 or so clones, over 75% of which appear only once. Sequenced: PBMCs or T cells enriched from blood (not recorded which). The receptors were gathered from a man aged 18 to 30 who had recovered from COVID-19. The CDR3 runs from the conserved cysteine through the conserved F or W. A D gene is named only where the DNA matches it firmly. Where a row states a size, it is once, few, many or the class of an expanded clone; other rows omit it.

TRBJ2-2 NA TRBV3-1/TRBV3-2 NA CASSLAGGRSGGELFF TGTGCCAGCAGCCTAGCCGGCGGGCGAAGTGGCGGGGAGCTGTTTTTT
TRBJ2-3 TRBD2 TRBV27 once CASSSVAGAVDTQYF TGTGCCAGCAGTTCCGTAGCGGGAGCTGTAGATACGCAGTATTTT
TRBJ2-3 NA TRBV27 NA CASSLYRATDTQYF TGTGCCAGCAGTTTATACAGGGCCACAGATACGCAGTATTTT
TRBJ1-2 NA TRBV28 NA CASSQPTGSLYGYTF TGTGCCAGCAGTCAACCGACAGGATCCCTCTATGGCTACACCTTC
TRBJ1-2 TRBD1 TRBV3-1/TRBV3-2 NA CASSRGQSYGYTF TGTGCCAGCAGCCGGGGACAGAGCTATGGCTACACCTTC
TRBJ2-5 NA TRBV3-1/TRBV3-2 NA CASSQGPGQETQYF TGTGCCAGCAGCCAAGGTCCAGGGCAAGAGACCCAGTACTTC
TRBJ2-2 NA TRBV6-4 NA CASSPVNTGELFF TGTGCCAGCAGTCCAGTGAACACCGGGGAGCTGTTTTTT
TRBJ1-4 TRBD1 TRBV6-6 NA CASSLQGDGNEKLFF TGTGCCAGCAGTTTACAGGGGGACGGTAATGAAAAACTGTTTTTT
TRBJ1-4 NA TRBV6-5 NA CASSSTTLSREKLFF TGTGCCAGCAGTTCCACGACGCTTAGCCGAGAAAAACTGTTTTTT
TRBJ1-4 TRBD1 TRBV5-6 once CASSSGTGVEKLFF TGTGCCAGCAGCTCCGGGACAGGGGTTGAAAAACTGTTTTTT
TRBJ2-5 TRBD2 TRBV10-3 NA CAISESGIAGEELGETQYF TGTGCCATCAGTGAGTCGGGGATAGCGGGAGAGGAGTTGGGAGAGACCCAGTACTTC
TRBJ2-1 NA TRBV5-1 NA CASSLARGEVPFF TGCGCCAGCAGCTTGGCCAGGGGCGAGGTACCGTTCTTC
TRBJ1-4 TRBD1 TRBV28 NA CASSLGQANEKLFF TGTGCCAGCAGCCTCGGACAGGCTAATGAAAAACTGTTTTTT
TRBJ1-4 TRBD1 TRBV13 few CASSKGGTNEKLFF TGTGCCAGCAGCAAAGGGGGCACTAATGAAAAACTGTTTTTT
TRBJ1-5 TRBD1 TRBV11-2 NA CASSSAGPRGVNQPQHF TGTGCCAGCAGCTCCGCCGGGCCCAGGGGGGTAAATCAGCCCCAGCATTTT
TRBJ1-1 NA TRBV4-1 few CASSQDFGNTEAFF TGCGCCAGCAGCCAAGATTTCGGGAACACTGAAGCTTTCTTT
TRBJ1-2 NA TRBV6-5 NA CASTTGPYYGYTF TGTGCCAGCACAACAGGCCCATACTATGGCTACACCTTC
TRBJ2-1 TRBD2 TRBV7-9 NA CASSLVAGGPDEQFF TGTGCCAGCAGCTTAGTAGCGGGAGGGCCCGATGAGCAGTTCTTC
TRBJ1-2 NA TRBV11-2 NA CASSLEAGRNYGYTF TGTGCCAGCAGCTTAGAGGCAGGAAGAAACTATGGCTACACCTTC
TRBJ2-2 TRBD1 TRBV27 NA CASSLDGQAANTGELFF TGTGCCAGCAGTTTAGACGGACAGGCTGCAAACACCGGGGAGCTGTTTTTT
TRBJ2-2 TRBD1 TRBV28 NA CASRYTGANTGELFF TGTGCCAGCAGGTATACAGGGGCTAACACCGGGGAGCTGTTTTTT
TRBJ2-5 NA TRBV15 NA CATSPRQQETQYF TGTGCCACCAGCCCGCGACAGCAAGAGACCCAGTACTTC
TRBJ2-5 TRBD1 TRBV27 once CASSSTGGTETQYF TGTGCCAGCAGTTCGACAGGGGGTACCGAGACCCAGTACTTC
TRBJ1-1 TRBD1 TRBV5-4 NA CASSLPDRGTTEAFF TGTGCCAGCAGCTTGCCCGACAGGGGGACCACTGAAGCTTTCTTT
TRBJ1-2 NA TRBV5-4 NA CASSDRAPGGGFYGYTF TGTGCCAGCAGTGACCGGGCCCCGGGAGGGGGATTCTATGGCTACACCTTC
TRBJ2-2 TRBD2 TRBV28 once CASSLPDPGLAAGELFF TGTGCCAGCAGTTTACCCGACCCGGGACTAGCGGCGGGGGAGCTGTTTTTT
TRBJ2-4 TRBD2 TRBV28 NA CASSLVAGKVYF TGTGCCAGCAGTTTGGTAGCGGGGAAAGTATACTTC
TRBJ2-6 NA TRBV2 NA CASSPSASGANVLTF TGTGCCAGTTCTCCTAGTGCCTCTGGGGCCAACGTCCTGACTTTC
TRBJ1-4 TRBD1 TRBV3-1/TRBV3-2 NA CASSQPGGQDEKLFF TGTGCCAGCAGCCAACCAGGGGGCCAGGATGAAAAACTGTTTTTT
TRBJ2-7 NA TRBV20-1 NA CSASHTPGVDEQYF TGCAGTGCTAGTCACACTCCGGGAGTGGACGAGCAGTACTTC
TRBJ2-5 NA TRBV7-8 NA CASSLAGPGETQYF TGTGCCAGCAGCTTAGCAGGTCCCGGGGAGACCCAGTACTTC
TRBJ2-1 TRBD2 TRBV5-1 NA CASSLALAGGLGEQFF TGCGCCAGCAGCTTGGCCCTAGCGGGGGGGCTGGGTGAGCAGTTCTTC
TRBJ2-2 TRBD1 TRBV7-9 NA CASSTFRGRTGELFF TGTGCCAGCAGCACATTCAGGGGGCGGACCGGGGAGCTGTTTTTT
TRBJ1-5 TRBD1 TRBV12-5 few CASGLPGTGGVVYQPQHF TGTGCTAGTGGTTTGCCCGGGACAGGGGGCGTAGTGTATCAGCCCCAGCATTTT
TRBJ1-2 TRBD1 TRBV27 NA CASSYRGLGYGYTF TGTGCCAGCAGCTACAGGGGGCTGGGGTATGGCTACACCTTC
TRBJ1-2 NA TRBV6-5 NA CASSVDGQFYGYTF TGTGCCAGCAGCGTCGACGGACAGTTCTATGGCTACACCTTC
TRBJ1-2 TRBD1 TRBV19 once CASSMTGVAYGYTF TGTGCCAGTAGTATGACAGGGGTCGCCTATGGCTACACCTTC
TRBJ2-1 NA TRBV9 NA CASSAETSSYNEQFF TGTGCCAGCAGCGCCGAGACAAGCTCCTACAATGAGCAGTTCTTC
TRBJ2-3 TRBD2 TRBV2 NA CASIGRGLAGTDTQYF TGTGCCAGCATTGGGAGGGGACTAGCGGGCACAGATACGCAGTATTTT
TRBJ2-2 NA TRBV7-2 NA CASSPDRTNTGELFF TGTGCCAGCAGCCCGGACAGAACAAACACCGGGGAGCTGTTTTTT
TRBJ2-1 TRBD1 TRBV4-1 NA CASRRSGTGSYNEQFF TGCGCCAGCAGGCGATCCGGGACAGGGTCCTACAATGAGCAGTTCTTC